One sample yielded the 20 T cell receptor beta chains listed below, sequenced in a study of technical replicates of blood from a few donors. Clones were read by immunoSEQ multiplex PCR, and TCRdb kept only the in-frame ones, dropping some. This sample yields approximately 82,000 clones, of which 80% to 95% are seen a single time; 0.27% belongs to the top ten. Sequences were obtained from T cells isolated from PBMCs. All receptors come from a human donor in good health.

The V call is TRBV7-9, the J call TRBJ2-5, with 14 bases aligning to TRBD2. The CDR3 extends over 18 amino acids. Trimming took 4 bases from V and 9 from J; bases not matched to a gene: 16. Germline V gives CDR1 SEHNR, CDR2 FQNEAQ (reference sequence). The CDR3: CASSSGLAGAGFPRAQYF. Here the CDR3 DNA reads TGTGCCAGCAGCTCGGGACTAGCGGGGGCTGGATTTCCGAGGGCCCAGTACTTC.

The chain recombines TRBV10-3 with TRBJ2-1, with 9 bases aligning to TRBD1. The CDR3 is 13 amino acids. Looked up from germline, CDR1 is ENHRY and CDR2 is SYGVKD. The V and J ends lost 8 bases and 6 bases, in that order; junction bases with no gene match: 5. DNA of the CDR3: TGTGCCATCCGGGGGACAGGGTTCAATGAGCAGTTCTTC. It translates to CAIRGTGFNEQFF.

V and J are TRBV11-2 and TRBJ2-4; a possible D gene is TRBD2 (6 bases). The CDR3 totals 14 residues. Germline loops: CDR1 SGHAT, CDR2 FQNNGV. V lost 8 bases, J lost 9 bases, and 20 bases lay in between. Here the CDR3 reads CASLGGWSMGIQYF. For the CDR3, the DNA is TGTGCCAGCTTAGGAGGGTGGAGTATGGGCATTCAGTACTTC. The full variable domain, completed using reference TRBV11-2 and TRBJ2-4, is EAGVAQSPRYKIIEKRQSVAFWCNPISGHATLYWYQQILGQGPKLLIQFQNNGVVDDSQLPKDRFSAERLKGVDSTLKIQPAKLEDSAVYLCASLGGWSMGIQYFGAGTRLSVL.

The chain carries TRBV5-6 and TRBJ2-7; 8 bases are shared with TRBD1. V lost 2 bases and J lost 2; bases outside the gene matches: 6. There are 15 residues in the CDR3. Germline CDR1 is SGHDT and CDR2 is YYEEEE. The DNA of the CDR3 is TGTGCCAGCAGCTTTTTGACAGGGGACGCCTACGAGCAGTACTTC. Translating gives CASSFLTGDAYEQYF.

This sequence joins TRBV5-1 and TRBJ2-3; 10 positions agree with TRBD1. Germline V gives CDR1 SGHRS, CDR2 YFSETQ. Trimming cost V 7 bases and J 4 bases; bases outside gene matches: 3. CDR3 size: 13 residues. The CDR3 spells CASGTGVSDTQYF. The CDR3, as DNA: TGCGCCAGCGGGACAGGGGTGTCAGATACGCAGTATTTT.

The genes are TRBV5-1 and TRBJ1-4; a possible D gene is TRBD1 (6 bases). V was shortened by 4 bases and J by 8 bases, with 21 bases between the two germline ends. The CDR3 is 16 residues long. The germline CDR1 and CDR2 sequences are SGHRS and YFSETQ. The CDR3 region has the DNA TGCGCCAGCAGCCCCGCTTTACAGGGTTCCGGCGAAAAACTGTTTTTT. Protein product: CASSPALQGSGEKLFF.

This chain uses TRBV5-1 with TRBJ2-2; 11 bases are shared with TRBD1. The CDR3 has 15 amino acids. V dropped 4 bases and J dropped 5; count of bases not matched to a gene: 4. Germline V CDR1 and CDR2: SGHRS, YFSETQ. In DNA, the CDR3 is TGCGCCAGCAGCGCGGGACAGGGGGTTACCGGGGAGCTGTTTTTT. Its protein product is CASSAGQGVTGELFF.

The genes are TRBV6-5 and TRBJ2-1, with 8 nucleotides matching TRBD2. The CDR3 consists of 13 residues. With V trimmed by 8 bases and J by 7 bases, 7 bases remained unmatched. CDR1 and CDR2 (germline): MNHEY, SVGAGI. CDR3 nucleotides: TGTGCCAGCGGCGGGAGGCGGGGGAATGAGCAGTTCTTC. This sequence encodes CASGGRRGNEQFF.

V and J are TRBV7-2 and TRBJ2-5; 7 bases align to TRBD2. The ends lost 7 bases at V and 3 bases at J; junction bases unmatched: 5. The CDR3 is made up of 13 amino acids. CDR1 is SGHTA and CDR2 is FQGNSA in the germline V gene. The CDR3 bases are TGTGCCAGCAATCGACTAGCCGAAGAGACCCAGTACTTC. It codes for CASNRLAEETQYF.

This clone was found a few times. The chain carries TRBV19 and TRBJ1-2; D not resolved. Trimming took 7 bases from V and 6 from J, leaving 12 bases between them. There are 12 residues in the CDR3. Germline V lookup: CDR1 LNHDA, CDR2 SQIVND (reference sequence). CDR3 nucleotide sequence: TGTGCCAGTACTACCACCGCTAATGGCTACACCTTC. This codes for CASTTTANGYTF.

The chain links TRBV28 to TRBJ2-1; D is possibly TRBD2 (7 bases). V lost 3 bases, J lost 2 bases, and 14 bases lay in between. This CDR3 is built from 16 residues. Germline-derived CDR1 and CDR2 are MDHEN and SYDVKM. The CDR3: CASSLGASGAYNEQFF. In DNA, the CDR3 is TGTGCCAGCAGTTTGGGGGCTAGCGGAGCCTACAATGAGCAGTTCTTC.

This clone was detected a few times. This chain uses TRBV7-3 with TRBJ2-7, with a possible D match to TRBD2 (5 bases). Germline V gives CDR1 SGHTA, CDR2 FQGTGA. CDR3 length equals 12 residues. Trimming shortened V by 1 base and J by 6 bases, and 7 bases separated the two germline ends. The CDR3 here is CASSLIRGEQYF. Here the CDR3 DNA reads TGTGCCAGCAGCTTAATCCGGGGCGAGCAGTACTTC.

This clone occurred a few times. The chain carries TRBV30 and TRBJ1-1; D perhaps matches TRBD1 (6 bases). The V end was cut by 4 bases, the J end by 1 base, with 10 bases between. In germline, CDR1 is GTSNPN, CDR2 SVGIG (reference sequence). This CDR3 spans 13 amino acids. The CDR3 sequence: CAWIPQGNTEAFF. As DNA, the CDR3 is TGTGCCTGGATCCCACAGGGGAACACTGAAGCTTTCTTT.

The rearrangement links TRBV19 to TRBJ2-1, with 11 nucleotides matching TRBD2. Germline V gene data show CDR1 as LNHDA and CDR2 as SQIVND (reference sequence). This CDR3 region has 14 residues. V trimming: 7 bases; J trimming: 7 bases; junction bases outside the gene matches: 6. This CDR3 reads CASTFSGRANEQFF. The DNA for the CDR3 is TGTGCCAGTACCTTTAGCGGGAGGGCTAATGAGCAGTTCTTC.

The chain carries TRBV5-1 and TRBJ1-1; D is ambiguous. V gave up 3 bases and J gave up 1 base, with 16 bases separating them. CDR3 length: 16 residues. Looked up from germline, CDR1 is SGHRS and CDR2 is YFSETQ. The CDR3 here is CASSWPEREGNTEAFF. The CDR3 DNA reads TGCGCCAGCAGCTGGCCCGAGCGGGAGGGGAACACTGAAGCTTTCTTT.

The rearrangement uses TRBV6-4 and TRBJ2-1, with 11 bases that match TRBD2. Germline V gene lookup returns CDR1 MRHNA and CDR2 SNTAGT. The CDR3 spans 14 residues. V was pared by 4 bases and J by 7 bases, with 3 bases of the junction left unmatched. The CDR3 DNA sequence: TGTGCCAGCAGTGGACTAGCGGGGAGGAATGAGCAGTTCTTC. Its protein product is CASSGLAGRNEQFF.

The rearrangement joins TRBV7-2 to TRBJ2-5; TRBD2 matches at 12 bases. This CDR3 is 15 amino acids long. In germline, CDR1 is SGHTA, CDR2 FQGNSA. After removal of 5 bases from V and 5 bases from J, the junction contained 6 bases not matched to a gene. CDR3 nucleotide sequence: TGTGCCAGCAGCAACCTAGCGGGGGGGCGTGAGACCCAGTACTTC. Encoded protein: CASSNLAGGRETQYF.

The chain combines TRBV5-6 with TRBJ1-2; 9 bases fit TRBD1. This CDR3 is built from 13 residues. CDR1 and CDR2 from the germline V gene are SGHDT and YYEEEE. J was trimmed by 7 bases and V by 4 bases; bases with no gene match: 5. The CDR3 loop is CASSPGTGIGYTF. CDR3 nucleotide sequence: TGTGCCAGCAGCCCCGGGACAGGGATTGGCTACACCTTC. The variable domain in full, completed from reference TRBV5-6 and TRBJ1-2, reads DAGVTQSPTHLIKTRGQQVTLRCSPKSGHDTVSWYQQALGQGPQFIFQYYEEEERQRGNFPDRFSGHQFPNYSSELNVNALLLGDSALYLCASSPGTGIGYTFGSGTRLTVV.

The chain employs TRBV5-1 and TRBJ2-5, with 12 bases aligning to TRBD1. J gave up 5 bases and V 3 bases, and 11 bases lay outside the gene matches. The CDR3 extends over 17 amino acids. Germline lookup yields CDR1 SGHRS and CDR2 YFSETQ. This chain's CDR3 is CASSSVPGQGARETQYF. CDR3 bases: TGCGCCAGCAGCTCCGTCCCGGGACAGGGGGCGAGGGAGACCCAGTACTTC.

V gene TRBV19 combines with J gene TRBJ2-7, with D possibly TRBD1 on 5 matching bases. V was trimmed by 1 base and J by 3 bases, leaving 19 bases between them. Germline CDR1 and CDR2: LNHDA and SQIVND (reference sequence). CDR3 length: 17 amino acids. The CDR3 region is CASSIATSSTVHYEQYF. The CDR3 DNA reads TGTGCCAGTAGTATAGCTACTTCCTCGACAGTTCACTACGAGCAGTACTTC.